Each of the 2 T cell receptor beta chains below was sequenced from the same sample in a study of cytomegalovirus exposure and HLA in healthy donors. Primers included in the PCR were 60 Vbeta and 13 Jbeta primers. Profiling relied on immunoSEQ multiplex PCR, and the TCRdb table lists in-frame clones only, not all of them. The sample shows 120,000 or so clones, under 85% of them seen only once. Sequences were obtained from PBMCs. Receptor source: a woman aged 50 to 60 in good health and CMV-seropositive.

The genes are TRBV9 and TRBJ2-3; perhaps TRBD2 as D (5 bases). The germline V gene encodes CDR1 SGDLS and CDR2 YYNGEE. The CDR3 runs 13 residues. The V gene lost 6 bases and the J gene lost 5 bases, with 13 bases spanning the gap. CDR3 nucleotide sequence: TGTGCCAGCAACCTCCGAGGGATAGATACGCAGTATTTT. This encodes CASNLRGIDTQYF.

This clone was seen a few times. The V call is TRBV7-2, the J call TRBJ2-3; 10 nucleotides line up with TRBD2. The length of the CDR3 is 16 residues. The V gene's germline CDR1 is SGHTA and CDR2 FQGNSA. V dropped 5 bases and J dropped 5; count of bases not matched to a gene: 10. Here the CDR3 reads CASSAYSGGTRDTQYF. The CDR3 DNA reads as TGTGCCAGCAGCGCCTATAGCGGGGGGACACGAGATACGCAGTATTTT.